These T cell receptor beta chains were read from a single sample in a study of spatial heterogeneity in lung cancer. TCRdb ran MiXCR on the 5' RACE reads and lists one entry per CDR3 protein. The sample consists of several thousand distinct CDR3 sequences, 7.5% to 10% of them appearing once. The sample in question was lung tumor tissue, obtained at surgery. The receptors were sampled from a male donor with early-stage non-small cell lung cancer. CDR3s include the opening cysteine and the closing phenylalanine or tryptophan. Each record gives: D gene, V gene, J gene, clone size, CDR3 DNA, CDR3 protein. D genes are given only for firm matches. Clone size, where shown, is once, few, many, or a class for clones that have expanded.

NA	TRBV20-1	TRBJ1-4	many	TGCAGTGCTAGCCGGACAAGCGCAACTAATGAAAAACTGTTTTTT	CSASRTSATNEKLFF
NA	TRBV30	TRBJ2-5	many	TGTGCCTGGAGTGTACTGACTGGGAGGGAGACCCAGTACTTC	CAWSVLTGRETQYF
TRBD2	TRBV10-3	TRBJ2-5	many	TGTGCCATCAGTGAAGGGACTAGCGGGCAAGAGACCCAGTACTTC	CAISEGTSGQETQYF
NA	TRBV4-2	TRBJ1-1	medium-sized	TGTGCCAGCAGCCAAGATGCTTTAGGGGCCGCCCCCTATGAAGCTTTCTTT	CASSQDALGAAPYEAFF
TRBD2	TRBV12-3/TRBV12-4	TRBJ2-3	many	TGTGCCAGCACCCCGGGACTAGGGGGAGTCAGCACAGATACGCAGTATTTT	CASTPGLGGVSTDTQYF
NA	TRBV2	TRBJ2-1	many	TGTGCCAGCAGTGTAATCCGGATGTCCAATGAGCAGTTCTTC	CASSVIRMSNEQFF
NA	TRBV14	TRBJ1-4	many	TGTGCCAGCAGCCACGGGGGAAAACTGTTTTTT	CASSHGGKLFF
TRBD1	TRBV7-2	TRBJ1-1	NA	TGTGCCAGCAGCCTACGACAGGGGGGGACTACTGAAGCTTTCTTT	CASSLRQGGTTEAFF
NA	TRBV29-1	TRBJ1-1	medium-sized	TGCAGCGTTGCCGCCCAGGGTGAGGGAACTGAAGCTTTCTTT	CSVAAQGEGTEAFF
NA	TRBV20-1	TRBJ2-3	medium-sized	TGCAGTGCTAGGGCCTTCACAGATACGCAGTATTTT	CSARAFTDTQYF
TRBD2	TRBV9	TRBJ2-3	many	TGTGCCAGCAGCGTAGGAGGCGGGAGTTCCTTTAGCACAGATACGCAGTATTTT	CASSVGGGSSFSTDTQYF
TRBD2	TRBV12-3/TRBV12-4	TRBJ2-2	many	TGTGCCAGCAGTCCCCGGACTAGCCGAAACACCGGGGAGCTGTTTTTT	CASSPRTSRNTGELFF
NA	TRBV28	TRBJ1-4	many	TGTGCCAGCATTGGATTTGGTGAAAAACTGTTTTTT	CASIGFGEKLFF
NA	TRBV6-1	TRBJ1-1	once	TGTGCCAGCAGTGCCAACTCTCGACAGAACACTGAAGCTTTCTTT	CASSANSRQNTEAFF
TRBD2	TRBV28	TRBJ2-5	many	TGTGCCAGCAGGCTAGCGGGAACGTCGGCCCAGTACTTC	CASRLAGTSAQYF
NA	TRBV4-2	TRBJ2-3	few	TGTGCCAGCAGCCGGACTAGCACAGATACGCAGTATTTT	CASSRTSTDTQYF
TRBD2	TRBV5-1	TRBJ2-1	many	TGCGCCAGCAGCTATCCCGCACTAGCGAGGGGCCAGAATGAGCAGTTCTTC	CASSYPALARGQNEQFF
TRBD1	TRBV27	TRBJ1-3	NA	TGTGCCAGCAGTTTATCAGGGGGCGGCGGAAACACCATATATTTT	CASSLSGGGGNTIYF
TRBD2	TRBV20-1	TRBJ2-5	medium-sized	TGCAGTGCTAGCCCCGCTAGCGGGGGAGAGACCCAGTACTTC	CSASPASGGETQYF
TRBD1	TRBV6-5	TRBJ1-6	many	TGTGCCAGCAGGGACGGACAGGGGATCCTCTCCTATAATTCACCCCTCCACTTT	CASRDGQGILSYNSPLHF
NA	TRBV20-1	TRBJ2-7	NA	TGCAGTGCTCCTGGGTGGCAACCCTACGAGCAGTACTTC	CSAPGWQPYEQYF
TRBD2	TRBV11-3	TRBJ2-1	many	TGTGCCAGCAGCGGACTAGCGGGTAACGAGCAGTTCTTC	CASSGLAGNEQFF
NA	TRBV5-1	TRBJ1-1	NA	TGCGCCAGCAACTTGGAGGTCAGGAGGGGCACTGAAGCTTTCTTT	CASNLEVRRGTEAFF
TRBD2	TRBV10-1	TRBJ2-7	many	TGCGCCAGCAGTGCACTAGCGGGAGAGCAGTACTTC	CASSALAGEQYF
NA	TRBV7-9	TRBJ1-5	medium-sized	TGTGCCAGCAGCTTAGACGAGAATCAGCCCCAGCATTTT	CASSLDENQPQHF
NA	TRBV2	TRBJ1-6	many	TGTGCCAGCAGTGGACAGGATAATAATTCACCCCTCCACTTT	CASSGQDNNSPLHF
NA	TRBV2	TRBJ1-1	many	TGTGCCAGCAGACGGACAAACACTGAAGCTTTCTTT	CASRRTNTEAFF
TRBD2	TRBV2	TRBJ2-2	many	TGTGCCAGCATGGCGCTAGCGGGACGCACCGGGGAGCTGTTTTTT	CASMALAGRTGELFF
TRBD2	TRBV10-3	TRBJ2-3	many	TGTGCCACCAATAGCGGGAGTTACACAGATACGCAGTATTTT	CATNSGSYTDTQYF
TRBD1	TRBV4-1	TRBJ1-2	many	TGCGCCAGCAGCCAAGAGGACAGGGCGGGCGGCTACACCTTC	CASSQEDRAGGYTF
NA	TRBV5-1	TRBJ2-5	many	TGCGCCAGCAGCTTGGGGGGGCAAGAGACCCAGTACTTC	CASSLGGQETQYF
NA	TRBV4-1	TRBJ1-5	many	TGCGCCAGCAGCCAAGATATGACGGGGGCGGCTCAGCCCCAGCATTTT	CASSQDMTGAAQPQHF
NA	TRBV12-3/TRBV12-4	TRBJ2-2	medium-sized	TGTGCCAGACGGGACAAGAACACCGGGGAGCTGTTTTTT	CARRDKNTGELFF
NA	TRBV4-1	TRBJ1-6	many	TGCGCCAGCAGCCAAGGGTACGGGGCCAGTTCACCCCTCCACTTT	CASSQGYGASSPLHF
TRBD2	TRBV5-1	TRBJ2-5	few	TGCGCCAGCAGCTTTCGACTAGCGGGGGACCAAGAGACCCAGTACTTC	CASSFRLAGDQETQYF
TRBD1	TRBV5-1	TRBJ2-3	many	TGCGCCAGCAGCCGGGACAGCCCGGGTACGCAGTATTTT	CASSRDSPGTQYF
NA	TRBV9	TRBJ1-1	NA	TGTGCCAGCAGCGTAGCTGAGGCCGGAAGCACTGAAGCTTTCTTT	CASSVAEAGSTEAFF
TRBD2	TRBV5-1	TRBJ2-2	many	TGCGCCACCTCGGGAAGGACTAGAGACACCGGGGAGCTGTTTTTT	CATSGRTRDTGELFF
NA	TRBV7-8	TRBJ1-3	many	TGTGCCAGCAGCCCGGGTGGAGGCTCTGGAAACACCATATATTTT	CASSPGGGSGNTIYF
NA	TRBV9	TRBJ2-6	medium-sized	TGTGCCAGCAGCCCAATATCTGGGGCCAACGTCCTGACTTTC	CASSPISGANVLTF
TRBD1	TRBV20-1	TRBJ1-2	many	TGCAGTGCCCATAGGACAGGGGGCCTAAACGATCCAAACTATGGCTACACCTTC	CSAHRTGGLNDPNYGYTF
NA	TRBV28	TRBJ1-5	many	TGTGCCAGCAGGCCGTCCGGCCAGGGGATTCTAAATCAGCCCCAGCATTTT	CASRPSGQGILNQPQHF
TRBD2	TRBV6-6	TRBJ2-1	many	TGTGCCAGCAGTTTCGCCCGGCGCGGGAGGGTGAATGAGCAGTTCTTC	CASSFARRGRVNEQFF
TRBD2	TRBV20-1	TRBJ2-7	many	TGCAGTGCTACCCGGGGGTTAGCGGGAGGCGAGCAGTACTTC	CSATRGLAGGEQYF
TRBD1	TRBV5-1	TRBJ2-1	many	TGCGCCAGCAGCTTCGCAGGGGGCGGGTGGGATGAGCAGTTCTTC	CASSFAGGGWDEQFF
TRBD1	TRBV20-1	TRBJ2-3	many	TGCAGTGCTAGAGCCCCGGACAGGCAAAGGCGCACAGATACGCAGTATTTT	CSARAPDRQRRTDTQYF
TRBD1	TRBV3-1	TRBJ1-1	many	TGTGCCAGCAGCCAAGTGGGAACAGGGGATAACACTGAAGCTTTCTTT	CASSQVGTGDNTEAFF
NA	TRBV7-2	TRBJ1-3	many	TGTGCCAGCAGGCGACAGAGCTCTGGAAACACCATATATTTT	CASRRQSSGNTIYF
TRBD1	TRBV6-5	TRBJ1-2	many	TGTGCCAGCAGAGCCGGGACAGGGAGTGTCAACTATGGCTACACCTTC	CASRAGTGSVNYGYTF
NA	TRBV28	TRBJ2-5	few	TGTGCCAGCAGTCCACAGGGTTCAGAGACCCAGTACTTC	CASSPQGSETQYF
NA	TRBV9	TRBJ2-3	many	TGTGCCAGCAGCGACACAGATACGCAGTATTTT	CASSDTDTQYF
NA	TRBV3-1	TRBJ1-2	medium-sized	TGTGCCAGCAGCCAACCCGACAGGCTCTATGGCTACACCTTC	CASSQPDRLYGYTF
NA	TRBV20-1	TRBJ2-2	many	TGCAGTGCCAAGGAGGGGCTAGACACCGGGGAGCTGTTTTTT	CSAKEGLDTGELFF
NA	TRBV6-2/TRBV6-3	TRBJ2-2	many	TGTGCCAGCATGTTCCCGACTCCGGAGCTGTTTTTT	CASMFPTPELFF
NA	TRBV7-9	TRBJ2-7	medium-sized	TGTGCCAGCAGCTTAGTAAACTACCTGGGCGAGCAGTACTTC	CASSLVNYLGEQYF
TRBD1	TRBV27	TRBJ2-1	many	TGTGCCAGCAGTCGGGGACAGGGGATAAGGGATGAGCAGTTCTTC	CASSRGQGIRDEQFF
TRBD2	TRBV28	TRBJ2-4	NA	TGTGCCAGCACCCTAGCGGGAGTTCGGAACATTCAGTACTTC	CASTLAGVRNIQYF
NA	TRBV5-1	TRBJ1-1	many	TGCGCCAGCACCCCTACTTGGAGGGGGAGCGCTGAAGCTTTCTTT	CASTPTWRGSAEAFF
NA	TRBV12-3/TRBV12-4	TRBJ1-5	many	TGTGCCAGCAGTTTAGCGGGACTGACGAATCAGCCCCAGCATTTT	CASSLAGLTNQPQHF
TRBD1	TRBV5-1	TRBJ1-2	many	TGCGCCAGCAGCTTGGAAGGGGGCGCGGACTATGGCTACACCTTC	CASSLEGGADYGYTF